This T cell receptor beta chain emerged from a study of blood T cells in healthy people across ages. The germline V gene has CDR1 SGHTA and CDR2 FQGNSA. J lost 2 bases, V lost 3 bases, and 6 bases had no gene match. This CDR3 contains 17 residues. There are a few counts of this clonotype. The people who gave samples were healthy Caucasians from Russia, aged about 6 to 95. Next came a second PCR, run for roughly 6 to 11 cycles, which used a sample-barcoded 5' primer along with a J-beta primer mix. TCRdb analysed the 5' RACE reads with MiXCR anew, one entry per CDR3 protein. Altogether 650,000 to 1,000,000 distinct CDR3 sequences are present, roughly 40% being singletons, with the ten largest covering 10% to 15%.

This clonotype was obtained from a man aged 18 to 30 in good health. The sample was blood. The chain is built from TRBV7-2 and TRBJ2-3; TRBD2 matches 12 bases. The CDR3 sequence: CASSFVLAGGHTDTQYF. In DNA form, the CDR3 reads TGTGCCAGCAGCTTTGTTCTAGCGGGGGGGCACACAGATACGCAGTATTTT.